This record concerns one T cell receptor (beta chain) sequence. Germline CDR1 is SNHLY and CDR2 is FYNNEI. The ends lost 6 bases at V and 1 base at J; junction bases unmatched: 7. The CDR3 runs 16 residues. The data belong to a study of long-term antiretroviral therapy in people with HIV. Survey level was the resolution at which the v3.0 immunoSEQ assay ran. Using immunoSEQ multiplex PCR, the repertoire was profiled, and TCRdb retains in-frame clones only, with some absent. Of roughly 30,000 clones listed, approximately 81% are singletons. The clonotype was recovered from a man aged 40-49 years with HIV. This material consisted of unsorted PBMCs, taken about 5 years after starting antiretroviral therapy. J is TRBJ2-2 and V is TRBV2; 8 bases are a match to TRBD1. The CDR3 DNA reads as TGTGCCAGCAGGGGTGGACAGGGTAGGAACACCGGGGAGCTGTTTTTT. Its translation is CASRGGQGRNTGELFF.